These T cell receptor beta chains were read from a single sample in a study of shared clonotypes between healthy human individuals. Assay used: immunoSEQ multiplex PCR; TCRdb lists only in-frame clones, some missing. Of 600,000 to 800,000 clones listed, 72% are singletons. The sequencing input was memory CD4+ T cells sorted from blood. The receptors come from a woman aged 30 to 39 in good health. The CDR3 runs from the conserved cysteine through the conserved F or W. The order of the fields is D gene, V gene, J gene, clone size, CDR3 protein, CDR3 DNA. D genes are given only for firm matches. Not all rows give a size; the values are once, few, many and, for expanded clones, a class.

d_gene: NA
v_gene: TRBV6-1
j_gene: TRBJ1-1
abundance: NA
CDR3aa: CASSVVRVNTEAFF
CDR3nt: TGTGCCAGCAGTGTAGTCAGGGTGAACACTGAAGCTTTCTTT

d_gene: NA
v_gene: TRBV7-6
j_gene: TRBJ2-5
abundance: NA
CDR3aa: CASSSQVAPGTQYF
CDR3nt: TGTGCCAGCAGCTCGCAGGTGGCACCGGGGACCCAGTACTTC

d_gene: NA
v_gene: TRBV25-1
j_gene: TRBJ2-6
abundance: few
CDR3aa: CASSERSGAVSGANVLTF
CDR3nt: TGTGCCAGCAGTGAAAGGTCGGGGGCCGTCTCTGGGGCCAACGTCCTGACTTTC

d_gene: NA
v_gene: TRBV10-3
j_gene: TRBJ1-3
abundance: once
CDR3aa: CAISEGAFSGNTIYF
CDR3nt: TGTGCCATCAGTGAAGGGGCCTTCTCTGGAAACACCATATATTTT

d_gene: TRBD2
v_gene: TRBV19
j_gene: TRBJ2-2
abundance: few
CDR3aa: CASSIAGGSRELFF
CDR3nt: TGTGCCAGTAGTATTGCGGGAGGGTCCAGGGAGCTGTTTTTT

d_gene: TRBD1
v_gene: TRBV6-5
j_gene: TRBJ2-2
abundance: NA
CDR3aa: CASSYSWTGDTGELFF
CDR3nt: TGTGCCAGCAGTTACAGTTGGACAGGGGACACCGGGGAGCTGTTTTTT

d_gene: NA
v_gene: TRBV18
j_gene: TRBJ1-1
abundance: NA
CDR3aa: CASSPPRGRNTEAFF
CDR3nt: TGTGCCAGCTCGCCTCCCCGGGGTAGGAACACTGAAGCTTTCTTT

d_gene: NA
v_gene: TRBV7-2
j_gene: TRBJ2-1
abundance: NA
CDR3aa: CASSYRDEQFF
CDR3nt: TGTGCCAGCAGCTACCGGGACGAGCAGTTCTTC

d_gene: NA
v_gene: TRBV19
j_gene: TRBJ1-3
abundance: NA
CDR3aa: CASSIGGGNSGNTIYF
CDR3nt: TGTGCCAGTAGTATAGGCGGGGGCAACTCTGGAAACACCATATATTTT

d_gene: NA
v_gene: TRBV27
j_gene: TRBJ1-6
abundance: once
CDR3aa: CASSFGGRNSPLHF
CDR3nt: TGTGCCAGCAGTTTCGGGGGTAGGAATTCACCCCTCCACTTT

d_gene: TRBD2
v_gene: TRBV7-2
j_gene: TRBJ2-7
abundance: NA
CDR3aa: CASSLGGVLAGVQQYF
CDR3nt: TGTGCCAGCAGCTTAGGAGGAGTTCTAGCGGGAGTTCAGCAGTACTTC

d_gene: NA
v_gene: TRBV11-2
j_gene: TRBJ2-2
abundance: NA
CDR3aa: CASSQARGASTGELFF
CDR3nt: TGTGCCAGCAGCCAAGCTCGCGGGGCCTCCACCGGGGAGCTGTTTTTT

d_gene: NA
v_gene: TRBV28
j_gene: TRBJ1-6
abundance: NA
CDR3aa: CASSSGPFGSYNSPLHF
CDR3nt: TGTGCCAGCAGTTCCGGACCGTTCGGCTCCTATAATTCACCCCTCCACTTT

d_gene: NA
v_gene: TRBV7-9
j_gene: TRBJ2-7
abundance: NA
CDR3aa: CASSSTGIYEQYF
CDR3nt: TGTGCCAGCAGCTCCACCGGAATCTACGAGCAGTACTTC

d_gene: TRBD1
v_gene: TRBV7-9
j_gene: TRBJ2-7
abundance: NA
CDR3aa: CASSLAGTGAYEQYF
CDR3nt: TGTGCCAGCAGCTTAGCCGGGACAGGGGCCTACGAGCAGTACTTC

d_gene: NA
v_gene: TRBV6-5
j_gene: TRBJ2-5
abundance: NA
CDR3aa: CASRSTGLGVETQYF
CDR3nt: TGTGCCAGCAGGAGCACGGGACTCGGTGTAGAGACCCAGTACTTC